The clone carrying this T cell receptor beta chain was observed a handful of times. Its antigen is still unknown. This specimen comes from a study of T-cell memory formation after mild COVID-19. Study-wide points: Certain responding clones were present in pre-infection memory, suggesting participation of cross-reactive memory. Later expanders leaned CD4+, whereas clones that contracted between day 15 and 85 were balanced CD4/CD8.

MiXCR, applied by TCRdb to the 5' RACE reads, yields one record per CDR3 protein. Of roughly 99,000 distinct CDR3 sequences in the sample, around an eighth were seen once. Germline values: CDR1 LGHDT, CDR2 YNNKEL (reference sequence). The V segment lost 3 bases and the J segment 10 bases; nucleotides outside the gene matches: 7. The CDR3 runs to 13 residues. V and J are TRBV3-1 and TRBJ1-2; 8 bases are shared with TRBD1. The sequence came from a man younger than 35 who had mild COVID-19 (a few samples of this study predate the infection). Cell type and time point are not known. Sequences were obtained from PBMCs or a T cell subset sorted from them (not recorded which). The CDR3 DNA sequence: TGTGCCAGCAGCCACCCGGGACAGGCCGACTACACCTTC. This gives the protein CASSHPGQADYTF.